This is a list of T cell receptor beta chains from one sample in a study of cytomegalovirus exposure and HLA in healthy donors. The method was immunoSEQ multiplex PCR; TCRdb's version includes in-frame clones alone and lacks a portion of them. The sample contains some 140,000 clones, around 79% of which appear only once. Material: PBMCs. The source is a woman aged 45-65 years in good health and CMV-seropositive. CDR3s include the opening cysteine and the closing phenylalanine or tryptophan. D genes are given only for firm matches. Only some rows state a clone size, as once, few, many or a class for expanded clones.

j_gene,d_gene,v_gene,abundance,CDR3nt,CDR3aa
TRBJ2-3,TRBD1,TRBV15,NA,TGTGCCACCAGCGTGGCGAACAGGGGAGATACGCAGTATTTT,CATSVANRGDTQYF
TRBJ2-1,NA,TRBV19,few,TGTGCCAGTAGTATCCTCCGGGTTCTTTCCTACAATGAGCAGTTCTTC,CASSILRVLSYNEQFF
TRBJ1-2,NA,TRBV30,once,TGTGCCTGGGACCAGGGTATGGGTGGCTACACCTTC,CAWDQGMGGYTF
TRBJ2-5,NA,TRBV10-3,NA,TGTGCCATCAGTGCCCGCCAAACAGGGGAGACCCAGTACTTC,CAISARQTGETQYF
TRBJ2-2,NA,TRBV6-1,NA,TGTGCCAGCAGTGAAGAACGGAGGAACAGGGTAGATGACACCGGGGAGCTGTTTTTT,CASSEERRNRVDDTGELFF
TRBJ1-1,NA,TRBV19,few,TGTGCCAGTAGTAGCCGAAGGGGCGACACTGAAGCTTTCTTT,CASSSRRGDTEAFF
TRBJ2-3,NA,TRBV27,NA,TGTGCCAGCAGTTTCCAAAGACTGGGGGGAGAGACAGATACGCAGTATTTT,CASSFQRLGGETDTQYF
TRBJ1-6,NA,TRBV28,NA,TGTGCCAGCAGTCCTCAGGGGCGGAATTCACCCCTCCACTTT,CASSPQGRNSPLHF
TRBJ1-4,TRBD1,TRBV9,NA,TGTGCCAGCAGCGTTCTGGGACAGGGAAATGAAAAACTGTTTTTT,CASSVLGQGNEKLFF
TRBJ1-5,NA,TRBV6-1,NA,TGTGCCAGCAGTGAGCTAGACAGGCTGGGGCCCCAGCATTTT,CASSELDRLGPQHF
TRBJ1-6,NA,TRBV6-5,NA,TGTGCCAGCAGTGTCTCCGGGACAACGAATTCACCCCTCCACTTT,CASSVSGTTNSPLHF
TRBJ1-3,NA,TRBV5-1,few,TGCGCCAGCAGCCAGGGAACGGGAAACACCATATATTTT,CASSQGTGNTIYF
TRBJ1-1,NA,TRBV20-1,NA,TGCAGTGCTCCCCCCCTCACTGAAGCTTTCTTT,CSAPPLTEAFF
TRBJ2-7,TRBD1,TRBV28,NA,TGTGCCAGCAGTTTAGGGACAGACGGGAACTACGAGCAGTACTTC,CASSLGTDGNYEQYF
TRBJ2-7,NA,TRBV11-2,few,TGTGCCAGCAGCCTAAACAAAGGGGGCGAGCAGTACTTC,CASSLNKGGEQYF
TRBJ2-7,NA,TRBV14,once,TGTGCCAGCAGCCAAGCGGGCAGGGTCGGCGAGCAGTACTTC,CASSQAGRVGEQYF
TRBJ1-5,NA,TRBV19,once,TGTGCCAGTAGTATGGAGCAGGGCCCCAATCAGCCCCAGCATTTT,CASSMEQGPNQPQHF
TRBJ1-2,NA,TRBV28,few,TGTGCCAGCAGTTTATGGGGGTCAGGGCCTGGCTACACCTTC,CASSLWGSGPGYTF
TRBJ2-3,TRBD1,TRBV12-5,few,TGTGCTAGTGGTTTGGCATTTACTCCGGACAGGGACAAAGATACGCAGTATTTT,CASGLAFTPDRDKDTQYF
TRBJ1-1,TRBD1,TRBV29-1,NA,TGCAGCGTCGGACAGGGATACTCCTACACTGAAGCTTTCTTT,CSVGQGYSYTEAFF
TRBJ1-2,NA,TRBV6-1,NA,TGTGCCAGCAGTGAGACGGGATGGACCTATGGCTACACCTTC,CASSETGWTYGYTF
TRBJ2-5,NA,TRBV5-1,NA,TGCGCCAGCAGCTTGGGGCAGCAAGAGACCCAGTACTTC,CASSLGQQETQYF
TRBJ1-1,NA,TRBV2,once,TGTGCCAGCGTGAGGGTCACTGAAGCTTTCTTT,CASVRVTEAFF
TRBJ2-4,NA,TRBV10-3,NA,TGTGCCATCAGTGAGACAGCAAACAAAAACATTCAGTACTTC,CAISETANKNIQYF
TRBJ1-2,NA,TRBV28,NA,TGTGCCGGGCTGGGGGCGGACTATGGCTACACCTTC,CAGLGADYGYTF
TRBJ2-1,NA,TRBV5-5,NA,TGTGCCAGCAGTTCGACAGCAAGAGCTGAGCAGTTCTTC,CASSSTARAEQFF
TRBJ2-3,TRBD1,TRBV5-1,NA,TGCGCCAGCAGCCCTAGACAGGGGGCAGATACGCAGTATTTT,CASSPRQGADTQYF
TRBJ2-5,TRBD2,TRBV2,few,TGTGCCAGCAGTCCGGGACTAGCGGGGGGGCTCTTCGAGACCCAGTACTTC,CASSPGLAGGLFETQYF
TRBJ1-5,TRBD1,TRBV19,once,TGTGCCAGTAGTATCGGGCGGCAGGGGGTCGGTCAGCCCCAGCATTTT,CASSIGRQGVGQPQHF
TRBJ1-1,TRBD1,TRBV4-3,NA,TGCGCCAGCAGCCTACAGGGGTGGGACACTGAAGCTTTCTTT,CASSLQGWDTEAFF
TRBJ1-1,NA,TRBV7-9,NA,TGTGCCAGCAGCCCTAGTGGACGGGAGAACACTGAAGCTTTCTTT,CASSPSGRENTEAFF
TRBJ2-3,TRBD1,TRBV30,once,TGTGCCTGGAGTTTAGGACAGGGAGAGACAGATACGCAGTATTTT,CAWSLGQGETDTQYF
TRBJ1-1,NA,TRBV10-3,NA,TGTGCCATCAGTGGGACAGAGTTCGCTGAAGCTTTCTTT,CAISGTEFAEAFF
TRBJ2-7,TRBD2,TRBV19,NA,TGTGCCTGCTCTCTCACGGGGGGGGTCTCCTACGAGCAGTACTTC,CACSLTGGVSYEQYF
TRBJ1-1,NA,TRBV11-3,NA,TGTGCCAGCAGATTCACTCCCGGAGACACTGAAGCTTTCTTT,CASRFTPGDTEAFF
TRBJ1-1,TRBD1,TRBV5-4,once,TGTGCCAGCAGCTTAGAAGGGGGCAGGGAAGCTTTCTTT,CASSLEGGREAFF
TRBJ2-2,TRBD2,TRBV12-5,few,TGTGCTAGTGGTTTGCTAGCGGGGGACAACACCGGGGAGCTGTTTTTT,CASGLLAGDNTGELFF
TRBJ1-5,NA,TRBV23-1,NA,TGCGCCAGCAGTCAATCCAATGATCTACAGGGAGTTAGAAATCAGCCCCAGCATTTT,CASSQSNDLQGVRNQPQHF
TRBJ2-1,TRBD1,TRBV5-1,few,TGCGCCAGCAGCTCGGGGACAGGGGATGAGCAGTTCTTC,CASSSGTGDEQFF
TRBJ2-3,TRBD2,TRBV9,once,TGTGCCAGCAGCGCCGGAACTAGCGGGGGATCAGATACGCAGTATTTT,CASSAGTSGGSDTQYF
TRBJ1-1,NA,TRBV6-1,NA,TGTGCCAGCAGTTCAAATTTGAACACTGAAGCTTTCTTT,CASSSNLNTEAFF
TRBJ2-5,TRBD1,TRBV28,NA,TGTGCCAGCAGTTTACCACAGGGGGCGCGAGAGACCCAGTACTTC,CASSLPQGARETQYF
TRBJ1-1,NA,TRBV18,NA,TGTGCCAGCTCACTGACACAGAACACTGAAGCTTTCTTT,CASSLTQNTEAFF
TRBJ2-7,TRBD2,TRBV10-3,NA,TGTGCCATCAGTGACCCGGGACTAGCGGCGCTCCACGAGCAGTACTTC,CAISDPGLAALHEQYF
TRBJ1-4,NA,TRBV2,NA,TGTGCCAGCAGAGGCTTAGCGGCAGGGGAAAAACTGTTTTTT,CASRGLAAGEKLFF
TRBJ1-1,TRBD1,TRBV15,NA,TGTGCCACCAGCAGGGCCGGGACAGACACTGAAGCTTTCTTT,CATSRAGTDTEAFF
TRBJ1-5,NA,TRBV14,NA,TGTGCCAGCAGCCAAGGGCTCCATCAGCCCCAGCATTTT,CASSQGLHQPQHF
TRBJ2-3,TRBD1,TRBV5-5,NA,TGTGCCAGCAGCTTGGGGTCTGTTTTGGCAGGGGGTGGGGATACGCAGTATTTT,CASSLGSVLAGGGDTQYF
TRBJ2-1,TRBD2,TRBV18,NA,TGTGCCAGCTCACCTACACTAGCGGGGGGAATAAACAATGAGCAGTTCTTC,CASSPTLAGGINNEQFF
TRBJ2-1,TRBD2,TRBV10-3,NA,TGTGCCATCAGTGATGGTAGCGGGGGCAACAATGAGCAGTTCTTC,CAISDGSGGNNEQFF
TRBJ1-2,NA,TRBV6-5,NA,TGTGCCAGCAGTTACGGTGGGGAGAATAACTATGGCTACACCTTC,CASSYGGENNYGYTF
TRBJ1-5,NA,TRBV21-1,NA,TGTGCCAGCAACCGGGACAGGGAAGTTGGGAATCAGCCCCAGCATTTT,CASNRDREVGNQPQHF
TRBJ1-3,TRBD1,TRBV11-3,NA,TGTGCCAGCAGCTTAGTGACAGGGGGCCTCTCTGGAAACACCATATATTTT,CASSLVTGGLSGNTIYF
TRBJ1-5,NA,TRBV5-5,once,TGTGCCAGCAGCTTGTCTCCGGGGAATCAGCCCCAGCATTTT,CASSLSPGNQPQHF
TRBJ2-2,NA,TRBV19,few,TGTGCCAGTACCCTCGCCCTTCTCGGGAACACCGGGGAGCTGTTTTTT,CASTLALLGNTGELFF
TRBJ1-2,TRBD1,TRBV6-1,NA,TGTGCCAGCAAAGTGGAAGGGGGCAGGAGCCGTGGCTACACCTTC,CASKVEGGRSRGYTF
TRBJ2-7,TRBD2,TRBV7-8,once,TGTGCCAGCAGCTTAATTGGGAGCTCTTACGCGGGGGGTATCCAATACGAGCAGTACTTC,CASSLIGSSYAGGIQYEQYF
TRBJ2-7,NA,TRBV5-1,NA,TGCGCCAGCAGACCTAGCGCGACCTACGAGCAGTACTTC,CASRPSATYEQYF
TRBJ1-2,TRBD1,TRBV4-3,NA,TGCGCCAGCAGCCAAACCTCGGGACAGGACCCCTATGGCTACACCTTC,CASSQTSGQDPYGYTF
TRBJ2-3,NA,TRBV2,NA,TGTGCCAGCAGGGCCAGGGCTACTAGCACAGATACGCAGTATTTT,CASRARATSTDTQYF